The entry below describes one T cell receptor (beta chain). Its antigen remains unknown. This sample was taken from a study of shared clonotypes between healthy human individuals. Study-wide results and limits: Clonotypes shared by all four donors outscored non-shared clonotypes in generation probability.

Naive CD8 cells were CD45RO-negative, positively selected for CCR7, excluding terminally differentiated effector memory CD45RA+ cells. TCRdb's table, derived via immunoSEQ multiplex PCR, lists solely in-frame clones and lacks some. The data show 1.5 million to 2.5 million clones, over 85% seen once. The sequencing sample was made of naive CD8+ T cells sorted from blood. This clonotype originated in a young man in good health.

In nucleotides, the CDR3 is TGTGCCAGCAGTTTAACTCCCCCGGCAATCACAGATACGCAGTATTTT. Translating it yields CASSLTPPAITDTQYF. J is TRBJ2-3 and V is TRBV28; unclear D gene. The germline gives CDR1 MDHEN, CDR2 SYDVKM. V lost 2 bases to trimming and J lost 2 bases, with 14 bases between them. This CDR3 is built from 16 residues.